The entry below describes one T cell receptor beta chain. Its target is unknown. The entry originates in a study of T cells in Graves' hyperthyroidism and ophthalmopathy. What was amplified from RNA transcripts were TCR beta CDR3 regions. The TCR CDR3 was amplified in a first-round RT-PCR using the HTBI primer set. TCRdb itself ran the multiplex PCR reads through MiXCR, one entry per CDR3 protein. The repertoire holds about 610,000 distinct CDR3 sequences, with about 15% as singletons. Ophthalmopathy in the patients scored at least 3 on Clinical Activity Score and at least 4 on NOSPECS grade, lasting under 3 months. Uncontrolled infection, other autoimmune disease, pregnancy or lactation barred patients from enrollment. Study-wide results and limits: A model of 13 V-J features distinguished ophthalmopathy from stable hyperthyroidism. Ophthalmopathy was identified by the model a median around 6.3 months ahead of onset.

This TCR was recovered from a middle-aged woman with Graves' ophthalmopathy. The specimen was blood.

CDR3 protein: CASSELDAFQETQYF. The DNA for the CDR3 is TGTGCCAGCAGTGAACTAGACGCGTTCCAAGAGACCCAGTACTTC. The chain employs TRBV27 and TRBJ2-5; maybe TRBD2 (5 bases). The V gene's germline CDR1 is MNHEY and CDR2 SMNVEV (reference sequence). The V end lost 5 bases, the J end lost 1 base, and 14 bases lay between the germline ends. The CDR3 extends over 15 amino acids.